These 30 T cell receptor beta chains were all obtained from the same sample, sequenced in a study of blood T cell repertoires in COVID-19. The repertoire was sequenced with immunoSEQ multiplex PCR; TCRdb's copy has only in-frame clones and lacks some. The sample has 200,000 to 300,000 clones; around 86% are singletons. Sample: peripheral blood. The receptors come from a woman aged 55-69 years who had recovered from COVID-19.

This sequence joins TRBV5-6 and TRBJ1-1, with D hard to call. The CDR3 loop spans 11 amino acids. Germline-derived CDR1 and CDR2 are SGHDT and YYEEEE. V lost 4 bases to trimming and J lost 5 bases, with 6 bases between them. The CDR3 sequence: CASSTWTEAFF. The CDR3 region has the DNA TGTGCCAGCAGCACTTGGACTGAAGCTTTCTTT.

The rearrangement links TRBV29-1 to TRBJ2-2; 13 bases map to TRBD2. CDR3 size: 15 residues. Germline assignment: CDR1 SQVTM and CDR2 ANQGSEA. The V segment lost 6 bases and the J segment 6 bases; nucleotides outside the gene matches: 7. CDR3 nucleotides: TGCAGCGTGACTCGACTAGCGGGGGGCCCCGGGGAGCTGTTTTTT. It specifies CSVTRLAGGPGELFF.

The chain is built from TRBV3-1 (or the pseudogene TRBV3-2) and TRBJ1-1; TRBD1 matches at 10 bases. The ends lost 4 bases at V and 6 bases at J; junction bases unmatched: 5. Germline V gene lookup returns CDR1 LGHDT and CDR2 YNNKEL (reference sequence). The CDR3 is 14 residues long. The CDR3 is CASSPRDRGPEAFF. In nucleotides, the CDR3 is TGTGCCAGCAGCCCCCGGGACAGGGGCCCTGAAGCTTTCTTT.

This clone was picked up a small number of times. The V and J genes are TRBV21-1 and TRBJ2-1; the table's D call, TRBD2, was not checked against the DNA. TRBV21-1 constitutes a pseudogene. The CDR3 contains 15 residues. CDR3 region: CASSYNSGAYNEQFF. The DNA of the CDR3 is TGTGCCAGCAGCTACAACTCGGGAGCCTACAATGAGCAGTTCTTC.

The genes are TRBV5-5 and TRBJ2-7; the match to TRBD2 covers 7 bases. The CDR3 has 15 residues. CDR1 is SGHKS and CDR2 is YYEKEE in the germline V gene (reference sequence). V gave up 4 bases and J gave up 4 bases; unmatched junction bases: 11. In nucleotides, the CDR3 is TGTGCCAGCAGCCGACCTGGGGGGGAGCATTACGAGCAGTACTTC. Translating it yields CASSRPGGEHYEQYF.

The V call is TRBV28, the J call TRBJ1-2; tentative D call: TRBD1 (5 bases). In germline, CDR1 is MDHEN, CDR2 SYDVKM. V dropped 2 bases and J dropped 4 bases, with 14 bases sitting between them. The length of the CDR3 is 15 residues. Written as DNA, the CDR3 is TGTGCCAGCAGTTTAGGGGCGGCCTCGGGCTATGGCTACACCTTC. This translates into CASSLGAASGYGYTF.

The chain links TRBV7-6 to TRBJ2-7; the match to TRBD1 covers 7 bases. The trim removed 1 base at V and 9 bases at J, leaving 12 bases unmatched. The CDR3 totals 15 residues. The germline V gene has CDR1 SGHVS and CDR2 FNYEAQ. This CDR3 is CASSLGRQGGLGQYF. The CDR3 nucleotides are TGTGCCAGCAGCTTAGGGAGACAGGGTGGTCTAGGGCAGTACTTC.

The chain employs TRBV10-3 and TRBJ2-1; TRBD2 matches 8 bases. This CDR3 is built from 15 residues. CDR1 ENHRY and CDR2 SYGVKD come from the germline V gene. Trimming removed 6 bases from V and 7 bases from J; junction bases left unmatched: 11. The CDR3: CAISPGLARGNEQFF. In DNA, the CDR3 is TGTGCCATCAGCCCTGGACTAGCTCGGGGAAATGAGCAGTTCTTC.

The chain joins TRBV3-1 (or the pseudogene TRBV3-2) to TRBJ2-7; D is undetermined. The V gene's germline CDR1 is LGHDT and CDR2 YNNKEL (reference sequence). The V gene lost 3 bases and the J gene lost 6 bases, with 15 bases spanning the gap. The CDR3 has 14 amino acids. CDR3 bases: TGTGCCAGCAGCCACCCGAACCGGGTGGGCGAGCAGTACTTC. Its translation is CASSHPNRVGEQYF.

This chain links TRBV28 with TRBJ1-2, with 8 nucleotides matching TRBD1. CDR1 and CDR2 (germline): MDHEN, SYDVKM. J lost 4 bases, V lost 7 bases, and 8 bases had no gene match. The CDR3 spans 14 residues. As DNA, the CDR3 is TGTGCCAGCACCCTACCGGGGACAGGCTATGGCTACACCTTC. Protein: CASTLPGTGYGYTF.

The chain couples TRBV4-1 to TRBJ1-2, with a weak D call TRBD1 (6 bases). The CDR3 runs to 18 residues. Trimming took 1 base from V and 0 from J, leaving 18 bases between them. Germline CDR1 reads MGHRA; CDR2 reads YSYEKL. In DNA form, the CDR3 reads TGCGCCAGCAGCCAAGGACCGGGACAACTTCTAACTAACTATGGCTACACCTTC. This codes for CASSQGPGQLLTNYGYTF.

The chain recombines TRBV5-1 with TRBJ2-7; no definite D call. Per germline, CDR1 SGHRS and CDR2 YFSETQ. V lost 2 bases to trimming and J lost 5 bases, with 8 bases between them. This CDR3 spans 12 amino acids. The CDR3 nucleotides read TGCGCCAGCAGCTTCAGCGTCGACGAGCAGTACTTC. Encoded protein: CASSFSVDEQYF.

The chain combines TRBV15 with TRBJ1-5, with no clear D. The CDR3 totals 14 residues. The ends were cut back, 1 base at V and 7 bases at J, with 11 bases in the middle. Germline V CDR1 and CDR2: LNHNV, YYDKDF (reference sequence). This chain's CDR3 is CATSRVSPGQPQHF. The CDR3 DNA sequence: TGTGCCACCAGCAGAGTGTCCCCCGGGCAGCCCCAGCATTTT.

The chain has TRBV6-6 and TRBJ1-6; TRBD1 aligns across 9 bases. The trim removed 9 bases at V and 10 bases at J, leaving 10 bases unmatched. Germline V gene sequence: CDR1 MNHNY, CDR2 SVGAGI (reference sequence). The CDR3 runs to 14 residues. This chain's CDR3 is CASLTGTGLSPLHF. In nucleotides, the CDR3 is TGTGCCAGTTTGACCGGGACAGGGCTATCACCCCTCCACTTT.

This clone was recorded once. CDR3 residues: CASTSTGNPGGYTF. CDR3 in DNA: TGTGCCAGCACCTCCACTGGAAACCCCGGGGGCTACACCTTC. V usage is TRBV6-5 and J usage is TRBJ1-2; no firm D call. Trimming stripped 7 bases from V and 8 bases from J, with 20 bases between. Germline V gives CDR1 MNHEY, CDR2 SVGAGI. CDR3 length: 14 residues.

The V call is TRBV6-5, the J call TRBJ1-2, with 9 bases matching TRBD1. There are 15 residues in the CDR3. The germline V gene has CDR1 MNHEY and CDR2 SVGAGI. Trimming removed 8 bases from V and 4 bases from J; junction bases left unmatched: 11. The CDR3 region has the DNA TGTGCCAGCTTCCAGCCGGGACAGGGAATCTATGGCTACACCTTC. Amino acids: CASFQPGQGIYGYTF.

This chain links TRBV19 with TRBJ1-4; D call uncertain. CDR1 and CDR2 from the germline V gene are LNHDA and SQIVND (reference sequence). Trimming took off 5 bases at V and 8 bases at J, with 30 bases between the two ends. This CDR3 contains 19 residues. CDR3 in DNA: TGTGCCAGTAGTGCGACCATTGGCGCAGGATTGATGGGAGTCGAAAAACTGTTTTTT. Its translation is CASSATIGAGLMGVEKLFF.

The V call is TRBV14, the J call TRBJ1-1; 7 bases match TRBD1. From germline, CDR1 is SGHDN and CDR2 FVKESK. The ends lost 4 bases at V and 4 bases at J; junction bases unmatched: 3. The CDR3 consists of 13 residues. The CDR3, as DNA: TGTGCCAGCAGCCTCTCAGGGGGCACTGAAGCTTTCTTT. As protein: CASSLSGGTEAFF.

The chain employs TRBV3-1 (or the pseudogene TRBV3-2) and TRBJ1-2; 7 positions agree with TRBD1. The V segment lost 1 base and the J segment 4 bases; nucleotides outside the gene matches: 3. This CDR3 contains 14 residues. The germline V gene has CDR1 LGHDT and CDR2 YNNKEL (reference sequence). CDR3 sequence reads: CASSQGNRGYGYTF. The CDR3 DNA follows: TGTGCCAGCAGCCAAGGGAACAGGGGCTATGGCTACACCTTC.

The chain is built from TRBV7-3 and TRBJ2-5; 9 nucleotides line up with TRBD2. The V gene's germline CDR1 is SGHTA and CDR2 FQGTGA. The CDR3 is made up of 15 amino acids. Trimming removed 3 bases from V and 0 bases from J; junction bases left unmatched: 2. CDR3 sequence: CASSFLAGYQETQYF. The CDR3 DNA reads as TGTGCCAGCAGCTTCCTAGCGGGGTACCAAGAGACCCAGTACTTC. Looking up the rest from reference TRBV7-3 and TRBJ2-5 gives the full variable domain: GAGVSQTPSNKVTEKGKYVELRCDPISGHTALYWYRQSLGQGPEFLIYFQGTGAADDSGLPNDRFFAVRPEGSVSTLKIQRTERGDSAVYLCASSFLAGYQETQYFGPGTRLLVL.

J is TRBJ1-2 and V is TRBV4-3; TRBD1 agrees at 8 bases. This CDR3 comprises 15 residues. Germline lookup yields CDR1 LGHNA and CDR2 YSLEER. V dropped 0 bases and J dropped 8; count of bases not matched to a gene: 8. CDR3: CASSQDWQGAGGYTF. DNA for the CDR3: TGCGCCAGCAGCCAAGATTGGCAGGGGGCAGGAGGCTACACCTTC.

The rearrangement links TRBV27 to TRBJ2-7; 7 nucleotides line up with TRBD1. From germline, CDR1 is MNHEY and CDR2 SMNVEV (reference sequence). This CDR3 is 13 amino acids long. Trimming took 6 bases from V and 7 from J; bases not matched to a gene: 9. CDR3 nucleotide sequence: TGTGCCAGCAGGGGGACAGTGACTTCTGAGCAGTACTTC. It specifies CASRGTVTSEQYF.

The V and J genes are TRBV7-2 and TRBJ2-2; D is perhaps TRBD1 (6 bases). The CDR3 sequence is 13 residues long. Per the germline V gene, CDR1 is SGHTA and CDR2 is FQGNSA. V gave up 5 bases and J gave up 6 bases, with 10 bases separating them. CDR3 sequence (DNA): TGTGCCAGCAGCCGGGACATTTCCGGGGAGCTGTTTTTT. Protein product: CASSRDISGELFF.

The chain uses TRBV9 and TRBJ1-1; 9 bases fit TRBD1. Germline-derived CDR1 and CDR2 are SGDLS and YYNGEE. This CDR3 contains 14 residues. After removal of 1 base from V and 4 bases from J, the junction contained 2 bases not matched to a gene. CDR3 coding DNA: TGTGCCAGCAGCGTAACGACAGGGGGCACTGAAGCTTTCTTT. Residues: CASSVTTGGTEAFF.

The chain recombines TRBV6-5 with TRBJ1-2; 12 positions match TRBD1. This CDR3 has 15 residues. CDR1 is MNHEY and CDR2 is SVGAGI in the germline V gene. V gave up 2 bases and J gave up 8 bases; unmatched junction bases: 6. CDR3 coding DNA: TGTGCCAGCAGTTACCTCAGGGACAGGGGGCAGGGCTACACCTTC. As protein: CASSYLRDRGQGYTF.

CDR3 DNA: TGTGCCAGCAGTTATTTAGCGGGGGATTACGAGCAGTACTTC. Amino acids: CASSYLAGDYEQYF. The chain couples TRBV11-1 to TRBJ2-7, with 9 positions matching TRBD2. CDR1 is SGHAT, CDR2 FQDESV, per germline (reference sequence). V dropped 6 bases and J dropped 4; count of bases not matched to a gene: 7. The length of the CDR3 is 14 residues.

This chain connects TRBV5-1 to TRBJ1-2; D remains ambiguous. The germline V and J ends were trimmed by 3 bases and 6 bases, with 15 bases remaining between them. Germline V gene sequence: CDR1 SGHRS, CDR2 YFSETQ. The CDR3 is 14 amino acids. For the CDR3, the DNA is TGCGCCAGCAGCTCCGGTTCCGAGCTCAATGGCTACACCTTC. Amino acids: CASSSGSELNGYTF.

The CDR3 DNA sequence: TGTGCCAGCAGTTACGGATGGGGTAGGGGGACTGAAGCTTTCTTT. Its translation: CASSYGWGRGTEAFF. This chain joins TRBV6-5 and TRBJ1-1, with D possibly TRBD1 on 6 matching bases. V shed 2 bases and J shed 5 bases, with 15 bases lying between them. The germline V gene encodes CDR1 MNHEY and CDR2 SVGAGI. The CDR3 loop spans 15 amino acids.

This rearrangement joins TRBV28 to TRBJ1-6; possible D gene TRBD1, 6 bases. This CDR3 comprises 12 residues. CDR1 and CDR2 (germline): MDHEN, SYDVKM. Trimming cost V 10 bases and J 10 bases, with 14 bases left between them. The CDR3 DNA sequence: TGTGCCATCCAGGGGCTGAGATCACCCCTCCACTTT. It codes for CAIQGLRSPLHF.

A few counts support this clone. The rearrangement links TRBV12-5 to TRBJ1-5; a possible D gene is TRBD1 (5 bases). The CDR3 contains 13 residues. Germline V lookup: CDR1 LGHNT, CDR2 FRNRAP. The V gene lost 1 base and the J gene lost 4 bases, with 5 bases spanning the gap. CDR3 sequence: CASGLEGNQPQHF. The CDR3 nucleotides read TGTGCTAGTGGTTTGGAGGGGAATCAGCCCCAGCATTTT.